Listed here is a single TCR beta chain. This sample is drawn from a study of OX40 agonist ivuxolimab in advanced cancers. Study-wide background: Among those enrolled, mean age was approximately 62 years (range 23 to 79) and 82.7% were male.

CDR1 is GTSNPN, CDR2 SVGIG, per germline (reference sequence). Trimming took 0 bases from V and 1 from J, leaving 15 bases between them. The CDR3 extends over 16 amino acids. Measured with immunoSEQ multiplex PCR; TCRdb has only the in-frame clones, and not every one. The sample includes some 80,000 clones, about 88% of them seen just once. The V call is TRBV30, the J call TRBJ1-1; a possible D gene is TRBD1 (6 bases). The TCR was taken from an adult with an advanced solid tumor such as melanoma, head and neck, liver or kidney cancer. The source was CD4+ or CD8+ T cells sorted from blood, collected in a trial of the OX40 agonist ivuxolimab. The CDR3 DNA follows: TGTGCCTGGAGTGTACCAACAGGGCGGGCGAACACTGAAGCTTTCTTT. It is translated as CAWSVPTGRANTEAFF.